These T cell receptor beta chains were read from a single sample in a study of T cells in Graves' hyperthyroidism and ophthalmopathy. TCRdb re-called the multiplex PCR reads through MiXCR, storing one row per CDR3 protein. The sample has hundreds of thousands of distinct CDR3 sequences, 16% seen once. The sample taken for sequencing was blood. The receptors were gathered from a woman under 30 with Graves' hyperthyroidism. The CDR3 runs from the conserved cysteine through the conserved F or W. The D gene is left open where the match is weak. Some rows have no size entry. The others give once, few or many, or a class for an expanded clone.

v_gene	abundance	d_gene	j_gene	CDR3nt	CDR3aa
TRBV12-3/TRBV12-4	NA	NA	TRBJ2-7	TGTGCCAGCGGCCCTCACGGCGGCTCCTACGAGCAGTACTTC	CASGPHGGSYEQYF
TRBV10-3	few	NA	TRBJ2-5	TGTGCCATCAGTCCTCAGGGGGAGACCCAGTACTTC	CAISPQGETQYF
TRBV5-1	NA	NA	TRBJ2-7	TGCGCCAGCAGCTTGGCAGGCTGGACGGGCAGAGGAGAGCAGTACTTC	CASSLAGWTGRGEQYF
TRBV6-1	many	NA	TRBJ2-7	TGTGCCAGCAGATACAGGGATTCCTACGAGCAGTACTTC	CASRYRDSYEQYF
TRBV7-2	few	TRBD1	TRBJ2-2	TGTGCCAGCAGCTTCGATTACAGGGGCGGACGCACCGGGGAGCTGTTTTTT	CASSFDYRGGRTGELFF
TRBV6-1	many	NA	TRBJ1-1	TGTGCCAGCTCTGGCTGGGGGGCGGGCACTGAAGCTTTCTTT	CASSGWGAGTEAFF
TRBV27	NA	NA	TRBJ1-1	TGTGCCCGCAAGGGGGGGGAACAGGGAAACACTGAAGCTTTCTTT	CARKGGEQGNTEAFF
TRBV7-9	NA	NA	TRBJ2-3	TGTGCCAGCAACTCCAGACATCCCCGGGGTGCAGATACGCAGTATTTT	CASNSRHPRGADTQYF
TRBV5-1	NA	NA	TRBJ2-1	TGCGCCAGCAGCTTGAAAGGGGAACCCGAGCAGTTCTTC	CASSLKGEPEQFF
TRBV19	NA	NA	TRBJ2-2	TGTGCCAGTAGTCCGTTAGGGATCGGCACCGGGGAGCTGTTTTTT	CASSPLGIGTGELFF
TRBV20-1	NA	NA	TRBJ2-2	TGCAGTGCCCGAAGGGGGGGTGGGGCCGGGGAGCTGTTTTTT	CSARRGGGAGELFF
TRBV7-8	NA	NA	TRBJ2-3	TGTGCCAGCAGCCCGAGCAGGGGAGGAGATACGCAGTATTTT	CASSPSRGGDTQYF
TRBV4-1	few	TRBD1	TRBJ2-2	TGCGCCAGCAGCCGGGAGACAGGGTCGAACACCGGGGAGCTGTTTTTT	CASSRETGSNTGELFF
TRBV2	few	NA	TRBJ1-5	TGTGCCAGCAGTGAAAACAGGGCGGGCAATCAGCCCCAGCATTTT	CASSENRAGNQPQHF
TRBV2	few	NA	TRBJ2-2	TGTGCCAGCAAAGGGGGAACGGCCACCGGGGAGCTGTTTTTT	CASKGGTATGELFF
TRBV6-2/TRBV6-3	many	NA	TRBJ2-6	TGTGCCAGCAGTTATTACAGAACAGGGTCTGGGGCCAACGTCCTGACTTTC	CASSYYRTGSGANVLTF
TRBV6-1	NA	NA	TRBJ2-3	TGTGCCAGCATTACCGACTTTGACCCGCCAGATACGCAGTATTTT	CASITDFDPPDTQYF
TRBV10-3	few	TRBD1	TRBJ1-1	TGTGCCATCGGACAGGGCACCGAAGCTTTCTTT	CAIGQGTEAFF
TRBV4-1	few	NA	TRBJ2-7	TGCGCCAGCAGCCTTCTTTCGGGGGCCTCCTACGAGCAGTACTTC	CASSLLSGASYEQYF
TRBV7-8	NA	NA	TRBJ2-6	TGTGCCAGCAGCTTAAGCCCCGCGGGAACTGGGGCCAACGTCCTGACTTTC	CASSLSPAGTGANVLTF
TRBV5-4	NA	NA	TRBJ1-2	TGTGCCAGCAGGGAGGGGCAGGGATGGGGCTATGGCTACACCTTC	CASREGQGWGYGYTF
TRBV20-1	many	NA	TRBJ2-3	TGCAGTGCTACCAGTTCCCACCCGCGGGACCGCACAGATACGCAGTATTTT	CSATSSHPRDRTDTQYF
TRBV19	NA	NA	TRBJ1-1	TGTGCCAGTAGTTTCCGAGGTCGAGCCTGGGGCACTGAAGCTTTCTTT	CASSFRGRAWGTEAFF
TRBV15	NA	TRBD1	TRBJ1-3	TGTGCCACCAGCAGGAAAGGGACAGCTGGAAACACCATATATTTT	CATSRKGTAGNTIYF
TRBV6-1	NA	NA	TRBJ1-1	TGTGCCGTGCGACGGGGGGACACTGAAGCTTTCTTT	CAVRRGDTEAFF
TRBV19	few	TRBD1	TRBJ1-5	TGTGCCAGTAGTACGACAGGGGGCGAACAGCCCCAGCATTTT	CASSTTGGEQPQHF